This is a list of T cell receptor beta chains from one sample in a study of tumor-infiltrating lymphocytes in localized non-small cell lung cancer. The protocol was immunoSEQ multiplex PCR, while the TCRdb copy is restricted to in-frame clones and leaves out a portion. The sample lists about 8,900 clones, 60% to 70% occurring once. The source material was uninvolved lung tissue not adjacent to the tumor. These receptors came from a human donor with non-small cell lung cancer. CDR3s include the opening cysteine and the closing phenylalanine or tryptophan. D genes are given only for firm matches. Size is stated for part of the rows, as once, few or many counts, or as a class when the clone is expanded.

clone size: .
D gene: TRBD2
V gene: TRBV9
J gene: TRBJ2-5
CDR3 protein: CASSVGEGRGETQYF
CDR3 DNA: TGTGCCAGCAGCGTGGGGGAGGGCCGTGGGGAGACCCAGTACTTC

clone size: .
D gene: .
V gene: TRBV5-1
J gene: TRBJ2-1
CDR3 protein: CATNLGGGLGNEQFF
CDR3 DNA: TGCGCCACCAACTTGGGGGGAGGCTTGGGCAATGAGCAGTTCTTC

clone size: few
D gene: TRBD2
V gene: TRBV28
J gene: TRBJ2-3
CDR3 protein: CASSRGRASDTQYF
CDR3 DNA: TGTGCCAGCAGTCGAGGGAGGGCCTCAGATACGCAGTATTTT

clone size: .
D gene: .
V gene: TRBV5-1
J gene: TRBJ2-5
CDR3 protein: CASSRGTTEETQYF
CDR3 DNA: TGCGCCAGCAGCCGGGGGACGACCGAAGAGACCCAGTACTTC

clone size: .
D gene: .
V gene: TRBV29-1
J gene: TRBJ2-3
CDR3 protein: CSVLGQYF
CDR3 DNA: TGCAGCGTTCTCGGGCAGTATTTT

clone size: .
D gene: TRBD2
V gene: TRBV20-1
J gene: TRBJ2-1
CDR3 protein: CSATEAGPGIF
CDR3 DNA: TGCAGTGCGACCGAAGCGGGGCCGGGGATCTTC

clone size: once
D gene: TRBD1
V gene: TRBV11-2
J gene: TRBJ1-3
CDR3 protein: CASSSRGFSGNTIYF
CDR3 DNA: TGTGCCAGCAGCTCCAGGGGGTTCTCCGGAAACACCATATATTTT

clone size: .
D gene: .
V gene: TRBV5-1
J gene: TRBJ2-1
CDR3 protein: CASSLQLVYNEQFF
CDR3 DNA: TGCGCCAGCAGCTTGCAGTTGGTCTATAATGAGCAGTTCTTC

clone size: .
D gene: .
V gene: TRBV5-5
J gene: TRBJ2-7
CDR3 protein: CASSLGAAGPSYEQYF
CDR3 DNA: TGTGCCAGCAGCTTGGGGGCGGCAGGCCCGTCCTACGAGCAGTACTTC

clone size: .
D gene: .
V gene: TRBV7-8
J gene: TRBJ2-5
CDR3 protein: CASSFTETQYF
CDR3 DNA: TGTGCCAGCAGCTTCACAGAGACCCAGTACTTC

clone size: .
D gene: .
V gene: TRBV14
J gene: TRBJ2-1
CDR3 protein: CASSLKGYSSYNEQFF
CDR3 DNA: TGTGCCAGCAGCCTTAAAGGGTACAGCTCCTACAATGAGCAGTTCTTC